This T cell receptor (beta chain) was retrieved from a study of T cell responses to AZD1222 COVID-19 vaccine. Findings and caveats of the study: Donors, mostly white British, included more females; clonal diversity was possibly underestimated. The repertoires were collected only after the peak T cell response. Spike-specific TCR breadth rose after two AZD1222 doses, and depth rose as well. Reports indicate that nearly half of spike-specific TCRs are directed at unmutated variant regions.

Losses at the gene ends were 4 bases for V and 4 bases for J; bases not matched to a gene: 15. The V gene's germline CDR1 is SGHDT and CDR2 YYEEEE. CDR3 length: 17 residues. Repertoires were generated with immunoSEQ multiplex PCR, while TCRdb's copy carries only in-frame clones and drops some. The sample contains fewer than 50,000 clones, over 75% of which appear only once. A remark on this clone: What it binds is not known.

The sequence was obtained from an adult who received the MenACWY meningococcal vaccine as a control. The source was peripheral blood, collected 28 days after the second dose of the MenACWY control vaccine. This rearrangement joins TRBV5-6 to TRBJ1-2, with 8 nucleotides matching TRBD1. CDR3 residues: CASSPTGTGRAGYGYTF. CDR3 DNA sequence: TGTGCCAGCAGCCCCACCGGGACAGGTCGCGCTGGCTATGGCTACACCTTC.